This TCR beta chain was captured by sequencing in a study of cytotoxic CD8 clonotypes in ibrutinib-treated CLL. Background on the study: Approximately 25 partial and 2 complete responses; at median approximately 68 months, around 14 remitted, about twelve progressed. Overall study findings and caveats: Clonality increased at ibrutinib response and stayed stable in sustained remission. At progression, however, it fell back toward baseline. The clonality rise at ibrutinib response reflected private clonotype expansion.

Target depth was 1 in 200,000 to 1 in 1 million T cells, about 10x per clonotype. This table comes from immunoSEQ multiplex PCR, and its TCRdb copy is limited to in-frame clones, with some not included. The sample contains 150,000 or so clones, around 84% of which appear only once. About this clone: Its target is unknown.

Germline values: CDR1 LGHNA, CDR2 YNFKEQ. The CDR3 runs to 16 residues. After removal of 1 base from V and 3 bases from J, the junction contained 1 base not matched to a gene. This chain joins TRBV4-2 and TRBJ2-2; 11 nucleotides align to TRBD2. The sequenced sample was PBMCs, obtained after 36 months of ibrutinib treatment. The sequence was collected from a human donor with chronic lymphocytic leukemia. The CDR3 DNA reads as TGTGCCAGCAGCCAAGGGGGACTAGCGGACACCGGGGAGCTGTTTTTT. This codes for CASSQGGLADTGELFF.